The 13 T cell receptor beta chains presented below share a single source sample, sequenced in a study of patients and donors after allogeneic stem cell transplantation. Each CDR3 protein gets one entry after TCRdb re-called the RT-PCR reads with MiXCR. The sample holds about a million distinct CDR3 sequences; approximately 18% are singletons and the top ten take roughly 6%. Sequencing was done on a sample of blood, either unsorted or a sorted T cell fraction (not recorded which). These receptors were collected from a human donor who was either an allogeneic HSCT recipient or a stem cell or donor lymphocyte infusion donor (not recorded which). It is not recorded whose cells these are; they may come from a transplant donor.

The V gene is TRBV12-3 or TRBV12-4, the J gene TRBJ1-4; D is uncertain. V lost 2 bases, J lost 8 bases, and 12 bases lay in between. CDR3 size: 14 residues. The CDR3: CASSLSAGGEKLFF. CDR3 nucleotides: TGTGCCAGCAGTTTATCGGCAGGTGGGGAAAAACTGTTTTTT.

The chain carries TRBV2 and TRBJ1-2; no clear D gene. CDR1 SNHLY and CDR2 FYNNEI come from the germline V gene. Trimming took 3 bases from V and 7 from J, leaving 9 bases between them. The CDR3 covers 12 residues. The CDR3 DNA is TGTGCCAGCAGTGAGGGTCTGGGTGGCTACACCTTC. Residues: CASSEGLGGYTF. Full variable domain (rest looked up from reference TRBV2 and TRBJ1-2): EPEVTQTPSHQVTQMGQEVILRCVPISNHLYFYWYRQILGQKVEFLVSFYNNEISEKSEIFDDQFSVERPDGSNFTLKIRSTKLEDSAMYFCASSEGLGGYTFGSGTRLTVV.

This clonotype has only a few counts. The V call is TRBV6-1, the J call TRBJ2-1; D call uncertain. The CDR3 runs 16 residues. Germline V CDR1 and CDR2: MNHNS, SASEGT. The V and J ends lost 5 bases and 8 bases respectively, with 22 bases between them. CDR3 in DNA: TGTGCCAGCAGTCAGCCGGGCAAACCTACTGGCCATGAGCAGTTCTTC. It codes for CASSQPGKPTGHEQFF.

This clonotype was recorded a few times. One junction end disagrees with the germline gene, perhaps due to a read error. The V and J genes are TRBV20-1 and TRBJ1-6; perhaps TRBD1 as D (6 bases). CDR1 and CDR2 (germline): DFQATT, SNEGSKA (reference sequence). The CDR3 sequence is 15 residues long. CDR3 coding DNA: TGCAGTGCTGGAGAACAGGGAATATATAATTCACCCCTCCACTTT. Protein product: CSAGEQGIYNSPLHF.

In its sample, this clonotype was seen a few times. The chain carries TRBV6-1 and TRBJ2-7, with D unresolved. CDR3 length: 13 amino acids. V lost 6 bases to trimming and J lost 2 bases, with 11 bases between them. In germline, CDR1 is MNHNS, CDR2 SASEGT. The CDR3 reads CASSDNQAYEQYF. The CDR3 nucleotides read TGTGCCAGCAGCGACAATCAGGCCTACGAGCAGTACTTC.

The rearrangement uses TRBV4-3 and TRBJ2-5; D may be TRBD1 (6 bases). The V gene's germline CDR1 is LGHNA and CDR2 YSLEER. The CDR3 length is 17 residues. Trimming took off 0 bases at V and 4 bases at J, with 18 bases between the two ends. CDR3 residues: CASSQDTPGDWAETQYF. In DNA form, the CDR3 reads TGCGCCAGCAGCCAAGATACGCCAGGGGATTGGGCAGAGACCCAGTACTTC.

The genes are TRBV28 and TRBJ1-5; no firm D call. Germline V lookup: CDR1 MDHEN, CDR2 SYDVKM. The V and J ends lost 6 bases and 10 bases respectively, with 16 bases between them. The CDR3 has 13 amino acids. The CDR3 DNA follows: TGTGCCAGCAGCCCCGGAAGGGCGTATCCCCAGCATTTT. This gives the protein CASSPGRAYPQHF.

The chain joins TRBV7-8 to TRBJ2-1; D unclear. Trimming removed 7 bases from V and 7 bases from J, with 17 bases in between. This CDR3 is 14 amino acids long. Germline V lookup: CDR1 SGHVS, CDR2 FQNEAQ. CDR3 amino acids: CASTPPESPNEQFF. The CDR3 coding sequence is TGTGCCAGCACCCCCCCGGAGAGCCCAAATGAGCAGTTCTTC.

The CDR3 sequence is CASSVRVTSYNEQFF. CDR3 in DNA: TGTGCCAGCAGCGTACGGGTTACCTCCTACAATGAGCAGTTCTTC. The rearrangement joins TRBV9 to TRBJ2-1; no clear D. V lost 1 base and J 0 bases, leaving 8 bases between the germline ends. Germline assignment: CDR1 SGDLS and CDR2 YYNGEE. This CDR3 has 15 residues.

In this sample, this clonotype turned up a few times. J is TRBJ2-3 and V is TRBV14, with TRBD2 matching over 7 bases. Germline assignment: CDR1 SGHDN and CDR2 FVKESK. The CDR3 covers 13 residues. The V segment lost 2 bases and the J segment 9 bases; nucleotides outside the gene matches: 5. The CDR3 region is CASSQIGEGTQYF. The CDR3 nucleotides are TGTGCCAGCAGCCAAATAGGGGAGGGCACGCAGTATTTT.

The genes are TRBV20-1 and TRBJ1-1; no reliable D call. Trimming removed 3 bases at V and 2 bases at J, with 13 bases between. CDR3 length: 14 amino acids. The germline V gene encodes CDR1 DFQATT and CDR2 SNEGSKA (reference sequence). DNA of the CDR3: TGCAGTGCTAGTAGGGTGCCCTATAACACTGAAGCTTTCTTT. It translates to CSASRVPYNTEAFF.

The V and J genes are TRBV7-9 and TRBJ2-7; D unclear. Trimming removed 6 bases from V and 0 bases from J, with 9 bases in between. The CDR3 totals 13 residues. Per germline, CDR1 SEHNR and CDR2 FQNEAQ (reference sequence). CDR3 region: CASSSNSSYEQYF. CDR3 bases: TGTGCCAGCAGTAGTAACAGCTCCTACGAGCAGTACTTC.

In this sample, this clonotype turned up a few times. The V and J genes are TRBV12-3 or TRBV12-4 and TRBJ2-1; a possible D gene is TRBD2 (5 bases). The V and J ends lost 7 bases and 4 bases respectively, with 14 bases between them. The CDR3 is 14 residues long. The CDR3 region is CASILRGGYNEQFF. CDR3 coding DNA: TGTGCCAGCATTCTCCGCGGAGGTTACAATGAGCAGTTCTTC.